This T cell receptor beta chain was observed in a study of T cell changes during pregnancy in multiple sclerosis. Using immunoSEQ multiplex PCR, the repertoire was profiled, and TCRdb retains in-frame clones only, with some absent. The table has roughly 89,000 clones, approximately 92% seen once; the top ten hold 3.5% to 4.5%. This clone has a single count. The length of the CDR3 is 14 residues. V lost 4 bases and J lost 3; bases outside the gene matches: 4. The germline V gene has CDR1 SNHLY and CDR2 FYNNEI. The sequences come from peripheral blood, collected in the first trimester of pregnancy. This receptor was identified in a female donor with multiple sclerosis, enrolled in a pregnancy study. J is TRBJ1-1 and V is TRBV2; 8 bases align to TRBD1. CDR3 in amino acids: CASSGARGHTEAFF. Written as DNA, the CDR3 is TGTGCCAGCAGTGGTGCCAGGGGGCACACTGAAGCTTTCTTT. Based on the CDR3 plus reference TRBV2 and TRBJ1-1, the full variable domain is EPEVTQTPSHQVTQMGQEVILRCVPISNHLYFYWYRQILGQKVEFLVSFYNNEISEKSEIFDDQFSVERPDGSNFTLKIRSTKLEDSAMYFCASSGARGHTEAFFGQGTRLTVV.